A selection of T cell receptor beta chains follows, all from one sample in a study of STAT3 mutations in large granular lymphocyte leukemia. TCRdb keeps only in-frame clones here, not all; method: immunoSEQ multiplex PCR. Among roughly 2,600 clones listed, approximately 90% were seen once. Sequencing was carried out using peripheral blood mononuclear cells. These receptors were collected from a woman in her sixties or seventies with T-cell large granular lymphocyte leukemia. Some clones in this sample may be carry-over from other donors' samples. Each CDR3 is given with its conserved first and last residue. The D gene is left open where the match is weak. Clone sizes are given selectively: once, few, many, or a class where the clone is expanded.

TRBV11-2	NA	TRBJ1-5	NA	CASSLDRVSQPQHF	TGTGCCAGCAGCTTAGACAGGGTCAGTCAGCCCCAGCATTTT
TRBV29-1	NA	TRBJ2-3	NA	CSAIPRTDTQYF	TGCAGCGCTATCCCCCGCACAGATACGCAGTATTTT
TRBV6-5	NA	TRBJ1-5	NA	CASSFQGQPQHF	TGTGCCAGCAGTTTTCAGGGTCAGCCCCAGCATTTT
TRBV30	TRBD1	TRBJ1-3	NA	CAWSVYRGSGNTIYF	TGTGCCTGGAGTGTATACAGGGGCTCTGGAAACACCATATATTTT
TRBV12-5	TRBD2	TRBJ2-7	NA	CASGLAGGYEQYF	TGTGCTAGTGGTTTGGCGGGGGGATACGAGCAGTACTTC
TRBV4-3	NA	TRBJ2-3	NA	CASSHRFTGSSPGTDTQYF	TGCGCCAGCAGCCATCGATTTACAGGGTCCTCGCCCGGCACAGATACGCAGTATTTT
TRBV13	NA	TRBJ2-7	NA	CASSLSSYEQYF	TGTGCCAGCAGCTTAAGCTCCTACGAGCAGTACTTC
TRBV4-3	NA	TRBJ1-4	once	CASSQDLVSRVRDEKLFF	TGCGCCAGCAGCCAAGATCTCGTTTCGCGGGTTAGGGATGAAAAACTGTTTTTT
TRBV30	NA	TRBJ1-3	NA	CARRAAGGNTIYF	TGTGCCAGACGGGCGGCAGGCGGAAACACCATATATTTT
TRBV7-2	TRBD2	TRBJ2-1	NA	CASSPKPLAGGPNNEQFF	TGTGCCAGCAGCCCAAAACCACTAGCGGGGGGGCCTAACAATGAGCAGTTCTTC
TRBV5-1	NA	TRBJ1-1	NA	CASSLDRVVNTEAFF	TGCGCCAGCAGCTTGGACAGGGTCGTGAACACTGAAGCTTTCTTT
TRBV4-1	NA	TRBJ2-7	NA	CASSRGTVGHPTDEQYF	TGCGCCAGCAGCCGCGGGACAGTGGGGCACCCTACGGACGAGCAGTACTTC
TRBV5-4	TRBD2	TRBJ2-5	NA	CASSLDWGGETQYF	TGTGCCAGCAGCTTGGACTGGGGAGGGGAGACCCAGTACTTC
TRBV9	NA	TRBJ2-5	once	CASSSPGPRSTQYF	TGTGCCAGCAGCTCCCCGGGACCTCGGTCGACCCAGTACTTC
TRBV18	NA	TRBJ2-5	NA	CASSPGYQGVETQYF	TGTGCCAGCTCACCAGGGTACCAGGGAGTCGAGACCCAGTACTTC
TRBV9	NA	TRBJ1-3	NA	CASSGTPGFSGNTIYF	TGTGCCAGCAGCGGGACGCCGGGTTTCTCTGGAAACACCATATATTTT
TRBV11-2	TRBD1	TRBJ1-2	NA	CASSSSRDRGPGYGYTF	TGTGCCAGCAGCTCGTCCCGGGACAGGGGGCCAGGCTATGGCTACACCTTC
TRBV18	NA	TRBJ2-5	NA	CASSPTGPETQYF	TGTGCCAGCTCACCGACAGGCCCAGAGACCCAGTACTTC
TRBV7-6	TRBD1	TRBJ1-5	few	CASSSPTGGKSNQPQHF	TGTGCCAGCAGCTCTCCGACAGGGGGCAAAAGCAATCAGCCCCAGCATTTT
TRBV6-5	TRBD2	TRBJ2-7	few	CASSPLAGYSYEQYF	TGTGCCAGCAGCCCCCTAGCGGGTTACTCCTACGAGCAGTACTTC
TRBV4-3	NA	TRBJ1-5	NA	CASSQDLAGGNQPQHF	TGCGCCAGCAGCCAAGATTTGGCAGGAGGCAATCAGCCCCAGCATTTT
TRBV7-9	NA	TRBJ1-6	NA	CASSFPGGDSPLHF	TGTGCCAGCAGCTTCCCCGGGGGCGATTCACCCCTCCACTTT
TRBV5-1	TRBD2	TRBJ2-7	NA	CASSSTSGGPEEQYF	TGCGCCAGCAGCTCGACTAGCGGGGGGCCTGAAGAGCAGTACTTC
TRBV5-4	TRBD2	TRBJ2-1	NA	CASSFGGGSSYNEQFF	TGTGCCAGCAGCTTCGGCGGGGGGAGCTCCTACAATGAGCAGTTCTTC
TRBV7-8	NA	TRBJ2-5	once	CASSLWSTPGETQYF	TGTGCCAGCAGCTTATGGTCCACCCCCGGAGAGACCCAGTACTTC
TRBV27	TRBD1	TRBJ2-7	NA	CASSRRDSQPYEQYF	TGTGCCAGCAGTCGCCGGGACAGCCAACCCTACGAGCAGTACTTC
TRBV7-9	NA	TRBJ2-3	NA	CASSLGLASTDTQYF	TGTGCCAGCAGCTTAGGGCTAGCAAGCACAGATACGCAGTATTTT
TRBV19	TRBD1	TRBJ2-5	NA	CASSAGQGEETQYF	TGTGCCAGTAGTGCGGGACAGGGGGAAGAGACCCAGTACTTC
TRBV6-5	NA	TRBJ1-6	NA	CASSNQGTPLHF	TGTGCCAGCAGTAATCAGGGAACACCCCTCCACTTT
TRBV18	TRBD1	TRBJ1-2	NA	CASSPDRDYGYTF	TGTGCCAGCTCCCCGGACAGGGACTATGGCTACACCTTC
TRBV30	NA	TRBJ2-7	NA	CAWSGQGGWQYF	TGTGCCTGGAGTGGGCAGGGTGGGTGGCAGTACTTC
TRBV5-4	NA	TRBJ1-2	once	CASSLALKTYGYTF	TGTGCCAGCAGCTTGGCGTTAAAGACCTATGGCTACACCTTC
TRBV18	NA	TRBJ2-6	NA	CASSEQGSGANVLTF	TGTGCCAGCTCAGAACAGGGTTCTGGGGCCAACGTCCTGACTTTC
TRBV5-1	NA	TRBJ1-1	NA	CASSLVVGTTEAFF	TGCGCCAGCAGCTTGGTGGTGGGGACCACTGAAGCTTTCTTT
TRBV7-2	NA	TRBJ1-5	once	CASSLDYQPQHF	TGTGCCAGCAGCTTAGATTATCAGCCCCAGCATTTT
TRBV12-5	TRBD1	TRBJ2-3	few	CASGPTGGTDTQYF	TGTGCTAGTGGTCCCACAGGGGGCACAGATACGCAGTATTTT
TRBV29-1	NA	TRBJ2-7	NA	CSVVSGSSYEQYF	TGCAGCGTTGTGTCAGGGAGCTCCTACGAGCAGTACTTC
TRBV30	TRBD1	TRBJ1-1	NA	CAWKRGRGRGTEAFF	TGTGCCTGGAAAAGGGGGCGGGGCCGGGGCACTGAAGCTTTCTTT
TRBV5-1	NA	TRBJ2-2	NA	CASGVGVTGELFF	TGCGCCAGCGGGGTAGGGGTTACCGGGGAGCTGTTTTTT
TRBV20-1	NA	TRBJ2-5	NA	CSAADRETQYF	TGCAGTGCTGCGGATAGAGAGACCCAGTACTTC
TRBV30	NA	TRBJ1-4	NA	CAWSMGYNEKLFF	TGTGCCTGGAGTATGGGGTATAATGAAAAACTGTTTTTT
TRBV5-6	NA	TRBJ1-5	NA	CASSLTPGQPQHF	TGTGCCAGCAGCTTGACACCGGGACAGCCCCAGCATTTT
TRBV2	NA	TRBJ2-3	NA	CASTSQGLITDTQYF	TGTGCCAGCACCTCTCAGGGTCTGATCACAGATACGCAGTATTTT
TRBV27	NA	TRBJ2-1	NA	CASSLWGRYSDNEQFF	TGTGCCAGCAGTTTATGGGGCAGATATAGCGACAATGAGCAGTTCTTC
TRBV4-3	NA	TRBJ2-7	NA	CASRRTANYYEQYF	TGCGCCAGCAGAAGGACAGCCAATTACTACGAGCAGTACTTC
TRBV5-1	NA	TRBJ1-6	NA	CASSLMTGTSSPLHF	TGCGCCAGCAGCTTGATGACCGGGACAAGTTCACCCCTCCACTTT
TRBV18	NA	TRBJ2-7	NA	CASSPRDDEQYF	TGTGCCAGCTCACCCCGGGACGACGAGCAGTACTTC
TRBV29-1	NA	TRBJ2-2	NA	CSVFLGTGELFF	TGCAGCGTTTTCCTAGGGACCGGGGAGCTGTTTTTT
TRBV30	TRBD1	TRBJ2-7	NA	CAWRSKQGAGEQYF	TGTGCCTGGAGAAGTAAGCAGGGGGCAGGGGAGCAGTACTTC
TRBV30	TRBD1	TRBJ1-2	NA	CAWNLLAGGIGYTF	TGTGCCTGGAACCTATTGGCAGGGGGCATTGGCTACACCTTC
TRBV18	NA	TRBJ1-4	NA	CASSPPSPPGGEKLFF	TGTGCCAGCTCACCACCGTCCCCACCGGGTGGAGAAAAACTGTTTTTT
TRBV5-4	TRBD1	TRBJ2-5	NA	CASSLRDRGRQETQYF	TGTGCCAGCAGCTTGCGGGACAGGGGACGCCAAGAGACCCAGTACTTC
TRBV5-4	NA	TRBJ1-2	NA	CASSLVVWGRGGYTF	TGTGCCAGCAGCTTAGTCGTCTGGGGGCGCGGTGGCTACACCTTC
TRBV30	NA	TRBJ2-3	NA	CAWRVAITDTQYF	TGTGCCTGGAGGGTTGCTATCACAGATACGCAGTATTTT